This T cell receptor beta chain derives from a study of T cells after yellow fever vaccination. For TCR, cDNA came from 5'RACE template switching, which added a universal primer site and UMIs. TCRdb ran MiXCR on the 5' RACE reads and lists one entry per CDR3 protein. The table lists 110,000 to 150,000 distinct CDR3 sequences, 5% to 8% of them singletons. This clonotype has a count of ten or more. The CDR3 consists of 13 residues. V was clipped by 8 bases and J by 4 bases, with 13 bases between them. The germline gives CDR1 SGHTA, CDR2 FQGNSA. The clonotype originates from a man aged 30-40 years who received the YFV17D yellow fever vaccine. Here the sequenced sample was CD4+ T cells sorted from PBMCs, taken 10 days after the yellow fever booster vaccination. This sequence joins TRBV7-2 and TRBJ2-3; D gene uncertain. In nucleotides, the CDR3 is TGTGCCAGCTCGTTTCCCGGCGCAGATACGCAGTATTTT. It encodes CASSFPGADTQYF.